This entry describes one T cell receptor beta chain. Additional DNA sequences in this sample encode the identical CDR3. The PCR used 60 Vbeta and 13 Jbeta primers. Some clones are missing from TCRdb's copy, which holds only in-frame ones; the method was immunoSEQ multiplex PCR. Seen here are 120,000 or so clones, around 85% observed once, and the top ten hold around 1.9%. This entry comes from a study of cytomegalovirus exposure and HLA in healthy donors. The clonotype was recovered from a middle-aged man in good health and CMV-seronegative. Sequencing was performed on PBMCs.

The CDR3 DNA reads TGCGCCAGCAGCTTGACGGGGTACGGAAACACCATATATTTT. Its protein product is CASSLTGYGNTIYF. The genes are TRBV5-1 and TRBJ1-3; D uncertain. Trimming left V 1 base short and J 4 bases short, with 9 bases between. Germline V gene data show CDR1 as SGHRS and CDR2 as YFSETQ. This CDR3 is built from 14 residues.